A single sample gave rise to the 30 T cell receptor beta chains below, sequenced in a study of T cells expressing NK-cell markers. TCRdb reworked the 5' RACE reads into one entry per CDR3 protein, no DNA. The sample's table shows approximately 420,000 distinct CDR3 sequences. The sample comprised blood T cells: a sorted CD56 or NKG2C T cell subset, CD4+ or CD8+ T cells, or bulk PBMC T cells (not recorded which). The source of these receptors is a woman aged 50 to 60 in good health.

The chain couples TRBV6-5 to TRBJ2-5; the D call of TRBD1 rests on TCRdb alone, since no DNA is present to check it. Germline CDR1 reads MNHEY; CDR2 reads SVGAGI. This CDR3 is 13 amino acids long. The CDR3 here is CASSVDREETQYF.

CDR3 in amino acids: CASRPGTGGRTGELFF. This chain links TRBV9 with TRBJ2-2; TCRdb's D call of TRBD1 is untestable without DNA. The length of the CDR3 is 16 residues. Germline V gene sequence: CDR1 SGDLS, CDR2 YYNGEE. The whole variable domain, filled in from reference TRBV9 and TRBJ2-2, reads DSGVTQTPKHLITATGQRVTLRCSPRSGDLSVYWYQQSLDQGLQFLIQYYNGEERAKGNILERFSAQQFPDLHSELNLSSLELGDSALYFCASRPGTGGRTGELFFGEGSRLTVL.

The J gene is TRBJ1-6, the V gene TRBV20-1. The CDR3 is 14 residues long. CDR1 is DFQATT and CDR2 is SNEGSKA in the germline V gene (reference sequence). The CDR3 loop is CSARGEAVNSPLHF.

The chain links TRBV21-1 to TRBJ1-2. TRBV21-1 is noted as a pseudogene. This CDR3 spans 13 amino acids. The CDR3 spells CASSKTVNYGYTF.

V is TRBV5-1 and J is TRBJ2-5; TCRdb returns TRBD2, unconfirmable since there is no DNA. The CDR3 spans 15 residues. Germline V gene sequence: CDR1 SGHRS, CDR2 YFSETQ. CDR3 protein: CASSLSPHRKETQYF.

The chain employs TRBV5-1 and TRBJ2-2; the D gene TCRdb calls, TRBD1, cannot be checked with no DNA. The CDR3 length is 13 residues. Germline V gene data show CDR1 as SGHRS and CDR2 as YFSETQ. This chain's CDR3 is CASSSPVTGELFF.

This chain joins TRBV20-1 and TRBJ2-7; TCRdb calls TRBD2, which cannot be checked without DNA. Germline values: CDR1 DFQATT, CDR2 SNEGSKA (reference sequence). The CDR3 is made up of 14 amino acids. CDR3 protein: CSANRPSGMHEQYF.

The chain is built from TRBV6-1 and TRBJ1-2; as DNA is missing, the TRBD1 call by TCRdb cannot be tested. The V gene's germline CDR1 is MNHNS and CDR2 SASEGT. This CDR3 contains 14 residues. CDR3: CASSEAPPGRGYTF.

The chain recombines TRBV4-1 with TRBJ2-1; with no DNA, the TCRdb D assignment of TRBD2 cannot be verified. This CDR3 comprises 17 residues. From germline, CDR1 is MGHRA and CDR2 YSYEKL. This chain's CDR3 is CASSQGGGLAGNNEQFF.

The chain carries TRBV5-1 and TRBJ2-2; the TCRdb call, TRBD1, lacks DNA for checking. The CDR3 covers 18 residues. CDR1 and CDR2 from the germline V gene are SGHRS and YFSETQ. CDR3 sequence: CASSLAGRGLGDTGELFF.

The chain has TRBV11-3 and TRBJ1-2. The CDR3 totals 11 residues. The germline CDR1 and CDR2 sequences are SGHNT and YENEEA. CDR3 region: CASSLTVSYTF.

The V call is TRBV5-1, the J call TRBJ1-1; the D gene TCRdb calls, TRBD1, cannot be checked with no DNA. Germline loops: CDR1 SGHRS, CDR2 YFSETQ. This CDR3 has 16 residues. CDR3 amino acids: CASSVLQGARDTEAFF.

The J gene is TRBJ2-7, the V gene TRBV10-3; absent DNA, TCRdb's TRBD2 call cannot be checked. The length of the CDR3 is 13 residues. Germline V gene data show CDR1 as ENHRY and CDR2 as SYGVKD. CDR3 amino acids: CATTGGADYEQYF.

The CDR3 loop reads CASSLSGTSGTGRSYEQYF. The chain employs TRBV27 and TRBJ2-7; TCRdb indicates TRBD2, and absent DNA this call remains unverified. Germline V gene data show CDR1 as MNHEY and CDR2 as SMNVEV (reference sequence). This CDR3 contains 19 residues.

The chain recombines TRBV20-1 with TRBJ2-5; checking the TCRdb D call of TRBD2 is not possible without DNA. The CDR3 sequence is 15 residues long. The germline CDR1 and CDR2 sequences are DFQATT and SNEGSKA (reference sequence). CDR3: CSAPTRRALLETQYF.

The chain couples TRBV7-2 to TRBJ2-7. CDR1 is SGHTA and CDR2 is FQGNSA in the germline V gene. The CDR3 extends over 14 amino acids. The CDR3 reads CASRENPGLYEQYF.

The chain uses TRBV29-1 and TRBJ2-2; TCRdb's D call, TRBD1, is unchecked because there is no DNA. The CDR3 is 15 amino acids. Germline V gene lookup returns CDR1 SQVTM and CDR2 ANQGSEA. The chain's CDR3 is CSVLFRVANTGELFF.

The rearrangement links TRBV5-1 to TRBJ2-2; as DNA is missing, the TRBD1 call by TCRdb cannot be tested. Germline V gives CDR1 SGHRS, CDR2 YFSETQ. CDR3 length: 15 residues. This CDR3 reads CASSLGTGPTGELFF.

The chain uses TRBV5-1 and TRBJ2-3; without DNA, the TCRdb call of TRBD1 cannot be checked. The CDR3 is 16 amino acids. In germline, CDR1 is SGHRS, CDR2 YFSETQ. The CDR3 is CASSLDSGGPGDTQYF.

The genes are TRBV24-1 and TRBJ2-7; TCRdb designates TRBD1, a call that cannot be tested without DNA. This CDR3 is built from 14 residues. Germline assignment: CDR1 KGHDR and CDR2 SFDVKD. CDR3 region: CATSDLRTGQEQYF.

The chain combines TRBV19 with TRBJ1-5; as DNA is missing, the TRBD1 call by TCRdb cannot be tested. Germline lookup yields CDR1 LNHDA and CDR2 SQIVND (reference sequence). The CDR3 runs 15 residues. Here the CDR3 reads CASSGGQGAAQPQHF. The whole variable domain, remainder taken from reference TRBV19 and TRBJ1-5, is DGGITQSPKYLFRKEGQNVTLSCEQNLNHDAMYWYRQDPGQGLRLIYYSQIVNDFQKGDIAEGYSVSREKKESFPLTVTSAQKNPTAFYLCASSGGQGAAQPQHFGDGTRLSIL.

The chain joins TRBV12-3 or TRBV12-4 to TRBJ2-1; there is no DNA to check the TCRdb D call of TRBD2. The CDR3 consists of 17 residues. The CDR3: CASRTSGRARGYNEQFF.

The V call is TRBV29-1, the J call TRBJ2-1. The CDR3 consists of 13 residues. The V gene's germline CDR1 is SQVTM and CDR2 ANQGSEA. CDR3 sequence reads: CSVPDPGYNEQFF.

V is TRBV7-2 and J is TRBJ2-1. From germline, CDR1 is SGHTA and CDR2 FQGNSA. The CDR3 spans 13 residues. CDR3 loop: CASRSDTPSEQFF.

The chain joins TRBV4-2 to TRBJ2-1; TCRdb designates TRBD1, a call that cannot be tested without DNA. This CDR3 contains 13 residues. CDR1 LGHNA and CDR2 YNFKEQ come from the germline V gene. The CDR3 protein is CASSLAGADEQFF.

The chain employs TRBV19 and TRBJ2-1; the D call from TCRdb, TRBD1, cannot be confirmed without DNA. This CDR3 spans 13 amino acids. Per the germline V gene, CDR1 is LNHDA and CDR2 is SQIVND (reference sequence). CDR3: CASSGTPGDEQFF.

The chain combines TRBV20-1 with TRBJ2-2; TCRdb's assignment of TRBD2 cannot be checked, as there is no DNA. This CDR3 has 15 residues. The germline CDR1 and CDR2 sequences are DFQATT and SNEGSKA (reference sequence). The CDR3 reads CSALAGAPGTGELFF.

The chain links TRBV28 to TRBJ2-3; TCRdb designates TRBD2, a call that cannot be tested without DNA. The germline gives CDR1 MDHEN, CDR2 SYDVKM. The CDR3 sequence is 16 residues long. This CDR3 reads CASSLDRGVSTDTQYF.

This chain's CDR3 is CASSLKGTSGPTGELFF. The chain has TRBV4-2 and TRBJ2-2; the TCRdb call, TRBD2, lacks DNA for checking. Germline V gene lookup returns CDR1 LGHNA and CDR2 YNFKEQ. The CDR3 totals 17 residues.

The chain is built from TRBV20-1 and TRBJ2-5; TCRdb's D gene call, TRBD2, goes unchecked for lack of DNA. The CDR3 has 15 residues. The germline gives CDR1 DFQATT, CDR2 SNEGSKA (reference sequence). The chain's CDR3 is CSARLAGGFQETQYF.